This TCR beta chain comes out of a study of T cell responses to AZD1222 COVID-19 vaccine. Study background: The study pooled second doses at about 4 or about 12 weeks. Study results and limitations: Among the donors, most were white British and more were female, and clonal diversity was possibly underestimated. The CD4 TCRs associated with vaccination extended across spike and predominated at 160-218 and 743-854. Reports indicate that nearly half of spike-specific TCRs are directed at unmutated variant regions.

Germline values: CDR1 ENHRY, CDR2 SYGVKD. V lost 6 bases and J lost 5; bases outside the gene matches: 9. This CDR3 has 14 residues. Data came from immunoSEQ multiplex PCR; TCRdb stores just in-frame clones and leaves some out. In the table there are around 250,000 clones, about 92% of which are singletons. Turning to this clone: Its antigen remains unknown.

This receptor was taken from an adult in good health. The chain links TRBV10-3 to TRBJ2-7, with TRBD1 identical over 8 bases. Sequenced material: peripheral blood, taken on day 0 of AZD1222 vaccination. CDR3 region: CAIRIPDRADEQYF. The CDR3 nucleotides are TGTGCCATCAGAATACCGGACAGGGCGGACGAGCAGTACTTC.